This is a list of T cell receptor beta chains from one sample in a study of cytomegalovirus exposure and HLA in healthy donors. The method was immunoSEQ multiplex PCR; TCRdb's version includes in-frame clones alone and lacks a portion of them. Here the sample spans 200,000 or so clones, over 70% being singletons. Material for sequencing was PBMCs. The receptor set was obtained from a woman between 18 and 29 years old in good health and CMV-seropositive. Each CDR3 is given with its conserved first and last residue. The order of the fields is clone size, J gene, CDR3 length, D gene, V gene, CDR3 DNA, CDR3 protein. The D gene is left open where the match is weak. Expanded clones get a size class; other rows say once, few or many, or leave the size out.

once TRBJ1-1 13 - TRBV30 TGTGCCTGGAGTGTGGGGGGGAACACTGAAGCTTTCTTT CAWSVGGNTEAFF
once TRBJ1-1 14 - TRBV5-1 TGCGCCAGCAGCTTGGAAGGCGGACAGAGCAAAGCTTTCTTT CASSLEGGQSKAFF
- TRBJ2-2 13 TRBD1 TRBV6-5 TGTGCCAGCGGACAGGTGAACACCGGGGAGCTGTTTTTT CASGQVNTGELFF
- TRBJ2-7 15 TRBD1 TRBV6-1 TGTGCCAGCTGCGCGGACGGGACAGGGTCCTACGAGCAGTACTTC CASCADGTGSYEQYF
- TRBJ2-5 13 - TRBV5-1 TGCGCCAGCAGCACTTCTCCTCAAGAGACCCAGTACTTC CASSTSPQETQYF
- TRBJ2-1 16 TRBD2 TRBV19 TGTGCCAGTAGTATGTTTAGCGGGGGCCTTTACAATGAGCAGTTCTTC CASSMFSGGLYNEQFF
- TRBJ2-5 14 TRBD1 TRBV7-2 TGTGCCAGCAGCCCCACAGGGGTCGGAGAGACCCAGTACTTC CASSPTGVGETQYF
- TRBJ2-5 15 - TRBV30 TGTGCCTGGACTTACTTGGGGGGGCTTCAAGAGACCCAGTACTTC CAWTYLGGLQETQYF
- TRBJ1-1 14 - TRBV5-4 TGTGCCAGCAAAGTTACAGGCTGGGGCACTGAAGCTTTCTTT CASKVTGWGTEAFF
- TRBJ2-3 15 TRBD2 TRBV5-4 TGTGCCAGCAGCACCGGGGGGGCAGGATCAGATACGCAGTATTTT CASSTGGAGSDTQYF
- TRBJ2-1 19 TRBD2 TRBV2 TGTGCCAGCAGTGAATATCTAGCGGGGGGGCCCAGCTCCTACAATGAGCAGTTCTTC CASSEYLAGGPSSYNEQFF
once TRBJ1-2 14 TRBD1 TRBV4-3 TGCGCCAGCAGCCAGACGGGACAGAGCTATGGCTACACCTTC CASSQTGQSYGYTF
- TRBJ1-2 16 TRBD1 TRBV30 TGTGCCTGGACATACGACAGGGGGGACTTAGGCTATGGCTACACCTTC CAWTYDRGDLGYGYTF
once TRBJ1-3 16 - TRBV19 TGTGCCAGTAGTATACCGGGACAAAGCTCTGGAAACACCATATATTTT CASSIPGQSSGNTIYF
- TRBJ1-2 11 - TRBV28 TGTGCCAGCAGCTCAGATTATGGCTACACCTTC CASSSDYGYTF
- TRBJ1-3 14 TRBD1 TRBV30 TGTGCCTGGAGGGAACAGGGGTCTGGAAACACCATATATTTT CAWREQGSGNTIYF
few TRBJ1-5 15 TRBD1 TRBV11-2 TGTGCCAGCAGCTTATCAGGGGGCATTGGACAGCCCCAGCATTTT CASSLSGGIGQPQHF
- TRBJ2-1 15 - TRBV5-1 TGCGCCAGCAGCCCTGAGGGGGACTCCTACAATGAGCAGTTCTTC CASSPEGDSYNEQFF
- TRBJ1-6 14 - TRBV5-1 TGCGCCAGCACCGACGGGACTACGCGGTCACCCCTCCACTTT CASTDGTTRSPLHF
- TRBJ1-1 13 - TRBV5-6 TGTGCCAGCAGCTGGGGCCCGGACACTGAAGCTTTCTTT CASSWGPDTEAFF
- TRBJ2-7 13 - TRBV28 TGTGCCAGCAGTTTAGCCAGGACCTACGAGCAGTACTTC CASSLARTYEQYF
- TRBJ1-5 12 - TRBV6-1 TGTGCCACCCGGGGGGGCGGGGAGCCCCAGCATTTT CATRGGGEPQHF
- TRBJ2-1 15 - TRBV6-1 TGTGCCAGCAGTGAAGATTCAGGGGTTTTTAATGAGCAGTTCTTC CASSEDSGVFNEQFF
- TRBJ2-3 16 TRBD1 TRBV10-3 TGTGCCATCAGAGGGCCGGGACAGGGGGCCGCAGATACGCAGTATTTT CAIRGPGQGAADTQYF
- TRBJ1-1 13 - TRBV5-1 TGCGCCAGCAGCTTGGAGGGAGGCACTGAAGCTTTCTTT CASSLEGGTEAFF
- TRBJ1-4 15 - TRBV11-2 TGTGCCAGCAGCTGGAAGGCGAGGACTAATGAAAAACTGTTTTTT CASSWKARTNEKLFF
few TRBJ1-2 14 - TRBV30 TGTGCCTGGAGCAAGGGGCAAATCGGGCTCGGCTACACCTTC CAWSKGQIGLGYTF
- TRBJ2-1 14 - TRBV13 TGTGCCAGCAGCCCTCAGGGGCCCCACAATGAGCAGTTCTTC CASSPQGPHNEQFF
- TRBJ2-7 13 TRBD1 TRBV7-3 TGTGCCAGCAGCCGAAAAGACAGGGACGAGCAGTACTTC CASSRKDRDEQYF
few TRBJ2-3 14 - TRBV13 TGTGCCAGCAGCATCTCGGGACTTACAGATACGCAGTATTTT CASSISGLTDTQYF
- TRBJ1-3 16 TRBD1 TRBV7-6 TGTGCCAGCAGCTTAGGGGGACAGGGGGCTGGAAACACCATATATTTT CASSLGGQGAGNTIYF
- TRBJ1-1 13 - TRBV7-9 TGTGCCAGCAGTAGGGACTGGAACACTGAAGCTTTCTTT CASSRDWNTEAFF
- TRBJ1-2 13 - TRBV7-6 TGTGCCAGCAGCTTAGAGCCGAACTATGGCTACACCTTC CASSLEPNYGYTF
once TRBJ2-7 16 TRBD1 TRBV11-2 TGTGCCAGCAGCTCGCGCCCGGGACAGGTCTCCTACGAGCAGTACTTC CASSSRPGQVSYEQYF
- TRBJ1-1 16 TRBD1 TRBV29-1 TGCAGCGTTGATGGGAATCCCGGGACAGGAGGTACTGAAGCTTTCTTT CSVDGNPGTGGTEAFF
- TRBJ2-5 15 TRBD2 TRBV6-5 TGTGCCAGCTACAGGGGTAGCGGGGGGGGAGAGACCCAGTACTTC CASYRGSGGGETQYF
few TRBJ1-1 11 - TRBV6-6 TGTGCCAGCACCAGGGGCACTGAAGCTTTCTTT CASTRGTEAFF
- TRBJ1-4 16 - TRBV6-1 TGTGCCAGCAGTGACGAATCTACAGCAACTAATGAAAAACTGTTTTTT CASSDESTATNEKLFF
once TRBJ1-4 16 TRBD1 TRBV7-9 TGTGCCAGCAGCTATCTTGAGGGACAGGATAATGAAAAACTGTTTTTT CASSYLEGQDNEKLFF
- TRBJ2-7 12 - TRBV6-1 TGTGCGGTCAGGATAACCTCCTACGAGCAGTACTTC CAVRITSYEQYF
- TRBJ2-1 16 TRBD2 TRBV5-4 TGTGCCAGCAGCCGGACTAGCGGGGGGCAGTTCAATGAGCAGTTCTTC CASSRTSGGQFNEQFF
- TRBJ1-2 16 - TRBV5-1 TGCGCCAGCAGCTTGGAGGTTCAGGGATATAACTATGGCTACACCTTC CASSLEVQGYNYGYTF
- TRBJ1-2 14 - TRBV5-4 TGTGCCAGCAGCCGGGACAAGAGCGACTATGGCTACACCTTC CASSRDKSDYGYTF
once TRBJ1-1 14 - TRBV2 TGTGCCAGCAGAGGGGGGGCGTTGAACACTGAAGCTTTCTTT CASRGGALNTEAFF
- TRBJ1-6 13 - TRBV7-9 TGTGCCAGCAGCTTGGAGGTGAATTCACCCCTCCACTTT CASSLEVNSPLHF
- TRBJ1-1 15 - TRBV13 TGTGCCAGCAGCTTAGGACTCAACAGGAACACTGAAGCTTTCTTT CASSLGLNRNTEAFF
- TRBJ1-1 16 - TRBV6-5 TGTGCCAGCAGTTACGGAACAGGGTTATTTGGCACTGAAGCTTTCTTT CASSYGTGLFGTEAFF
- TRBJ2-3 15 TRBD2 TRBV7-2 TGTGCCAGCAGCTTGGCGACTAGCCTGGCAGATACGCAGTATTTT CASSLATSLADTQYF
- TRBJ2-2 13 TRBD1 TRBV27 TGTGCCAGCGCAGGGGGCCGGACCGGGGAGCTGTTTTTT CASAGGRTGELFF
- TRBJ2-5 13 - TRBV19 TGTGCCAGTAGCCCGGTCCTTGCGGAGACCCAGTACTTC CASSPVLAETQYF
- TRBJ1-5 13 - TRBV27 TGTGCCAGCAGTTCGGCTGGCGGGCAGCCCCAGCATTTT CASSSAGGQPQHF
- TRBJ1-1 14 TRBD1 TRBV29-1 TGCAGCGCCCACAGGGGCCGGATGAACACTGAAGCTTTCTTT CSAHRGRMNTEAFF
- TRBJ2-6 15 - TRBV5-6 TGTGCCGGCAGTCTTGGCGGGGCAGGGGCCAACGTCCTGACTTTC CAGSLGGAGANVLTF